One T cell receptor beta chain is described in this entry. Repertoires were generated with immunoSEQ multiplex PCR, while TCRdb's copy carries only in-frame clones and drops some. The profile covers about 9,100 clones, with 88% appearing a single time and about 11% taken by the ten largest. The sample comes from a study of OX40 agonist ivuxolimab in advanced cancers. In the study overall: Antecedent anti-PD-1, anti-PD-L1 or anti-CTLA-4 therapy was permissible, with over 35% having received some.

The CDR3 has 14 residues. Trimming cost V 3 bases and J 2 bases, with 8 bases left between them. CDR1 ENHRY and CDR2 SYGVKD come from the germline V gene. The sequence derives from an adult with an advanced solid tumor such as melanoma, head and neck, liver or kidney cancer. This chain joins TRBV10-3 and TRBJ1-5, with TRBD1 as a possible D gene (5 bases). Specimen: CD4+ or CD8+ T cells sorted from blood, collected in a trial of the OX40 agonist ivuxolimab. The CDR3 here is CAISELGGNQPQHF. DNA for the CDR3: TGTGCCATCAGTGAATTGGGGGGCAATCAGCCCCAGCATTTT.